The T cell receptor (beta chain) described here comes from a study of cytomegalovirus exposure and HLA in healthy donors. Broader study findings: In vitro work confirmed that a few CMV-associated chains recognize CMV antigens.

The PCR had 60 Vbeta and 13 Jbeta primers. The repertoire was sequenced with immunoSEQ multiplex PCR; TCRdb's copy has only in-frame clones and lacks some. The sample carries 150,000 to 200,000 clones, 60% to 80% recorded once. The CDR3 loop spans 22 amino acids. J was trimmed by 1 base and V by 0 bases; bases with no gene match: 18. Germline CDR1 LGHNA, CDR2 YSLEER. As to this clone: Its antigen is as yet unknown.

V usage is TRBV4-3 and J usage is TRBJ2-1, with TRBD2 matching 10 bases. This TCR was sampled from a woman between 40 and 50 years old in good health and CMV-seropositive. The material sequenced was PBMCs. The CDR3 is CASSQDDRTSGYLPWSYNEQFF. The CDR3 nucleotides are TGCGCCAGCAGCCAAGATGATCGGACTAGCGGCTACTTGCCTTGGTCCTACAATGAGCAGTTCTTC.